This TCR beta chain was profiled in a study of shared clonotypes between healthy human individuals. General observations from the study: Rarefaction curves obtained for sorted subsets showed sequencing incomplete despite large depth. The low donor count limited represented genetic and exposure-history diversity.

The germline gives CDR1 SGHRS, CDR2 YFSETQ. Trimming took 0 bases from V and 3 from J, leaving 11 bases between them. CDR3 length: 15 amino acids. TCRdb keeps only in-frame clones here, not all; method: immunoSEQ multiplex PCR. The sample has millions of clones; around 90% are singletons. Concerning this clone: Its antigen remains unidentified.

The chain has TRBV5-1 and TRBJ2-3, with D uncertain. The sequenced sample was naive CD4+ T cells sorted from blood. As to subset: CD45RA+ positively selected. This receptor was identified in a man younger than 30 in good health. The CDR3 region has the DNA TGCGCCAGCAGCTTGGGAGCCAGTGAGACAGATACGCAGTATTTT. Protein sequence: CASSLGASETDTQYF.